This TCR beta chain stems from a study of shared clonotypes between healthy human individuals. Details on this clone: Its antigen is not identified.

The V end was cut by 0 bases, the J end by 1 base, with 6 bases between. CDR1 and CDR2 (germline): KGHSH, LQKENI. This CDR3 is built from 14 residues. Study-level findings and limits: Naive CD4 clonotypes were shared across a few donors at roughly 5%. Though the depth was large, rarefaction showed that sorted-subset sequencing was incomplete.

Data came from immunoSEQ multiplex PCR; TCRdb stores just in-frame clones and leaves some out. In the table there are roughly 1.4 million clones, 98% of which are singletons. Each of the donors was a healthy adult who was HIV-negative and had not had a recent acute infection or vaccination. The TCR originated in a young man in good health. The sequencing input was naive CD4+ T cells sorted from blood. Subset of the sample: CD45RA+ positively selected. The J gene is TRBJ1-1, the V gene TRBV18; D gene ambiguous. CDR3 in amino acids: CASSPPMKNTEAFF. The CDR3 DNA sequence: TGTGCCAGCTCACCACCTATGAAGAACACTGAAGCTTTCTTT.